This T cell receptor (beta chain) was identified in a study of blood T cell repertoires in COVID-19. At the level of the study: Material from acute and convalescent COVID-19 was sourced from the United States, Italy and Spain. PBMCs, B-cell-depleted T cells, or T cells provided the cDNA or gDNA that made up the material.

Germline CDR1 is SEHNR and CDR2 is FQNEAQ (reference sequence). This CDR3 region has 14 residues. V dropped 4 bases and J dropped 5 bases, with 14 bases sitting between them. This clone was counted once. Authors' methods: Scientists estimated how many nucleated cells there were by amplifying reference gene primers. Repertoires were generated with immunoSEQ multiplex PCR, while TCRdb's copy carries only in-frame clones and drops some. V and J calls and clone size follow that table, whereas D and trimming were derived from the DNA. The sample shows more than 120,000 clones, 88% of them seen only once. J is TRBJ1-2 and V is TRBV7-9, with D possibly being TRBD1 (5 bases). Sequencing was done on a sample of peripheral blood. The clonotype was recovered from a human donor in a cohort sampled during active COVID-19. CDR3 amino acids: CASSSGTHGYGYTF. CDR3 in DNA: TGTGCCAGCAGCTCCGGGACTCATGGGTATGGCTACACCTTC.